This T cell receptor beta chain emerged from a study of graft-versus-host responses after intestinal transplantation. Study-wide context: In this cohort, recipients had multivisceral, liver-intestinal, or isolated intestinal transplants. Study-level results: Where graft-donor T cell macrochimerism was present, patients had high graft-versus-host to host-versus-graft clonal ratios in allografts. Some GvH clones appeared in ileal mucosa or blood before recipient bone marrow.

About this clone: What it recognizes is unknown.

Germline CDR1 and CDR2: SNHLY and FYNNEI. With 6 bases removed from V and 0 bases from J, the gap between germline ends came to 11 bases. The CDR3 covers 15 residues. TCRdb keeps only in-frame clones here, not all; method: immunoSEQ multiplex PCR. This sample carries about 120,000 clones, around 93% of them seen once, and the ten largest clones take around 0.12%. The sequence came from a human donor who received an intestinal transplant. The genes are TRBV2 and TRBJ2-2; D gene ambiguous. Sequencing was performed on unstimulated CD4+ T cells sorted from spleen or lymph node cells, taken before intestinal transplant. The CDR3 sequence: CASRRTAPNTGELFF. In DNA form, the CDR3 reads TGTGCCAGCAGGAGGACGGCACCGAACACCGGGGAGCTGTTTTTT.